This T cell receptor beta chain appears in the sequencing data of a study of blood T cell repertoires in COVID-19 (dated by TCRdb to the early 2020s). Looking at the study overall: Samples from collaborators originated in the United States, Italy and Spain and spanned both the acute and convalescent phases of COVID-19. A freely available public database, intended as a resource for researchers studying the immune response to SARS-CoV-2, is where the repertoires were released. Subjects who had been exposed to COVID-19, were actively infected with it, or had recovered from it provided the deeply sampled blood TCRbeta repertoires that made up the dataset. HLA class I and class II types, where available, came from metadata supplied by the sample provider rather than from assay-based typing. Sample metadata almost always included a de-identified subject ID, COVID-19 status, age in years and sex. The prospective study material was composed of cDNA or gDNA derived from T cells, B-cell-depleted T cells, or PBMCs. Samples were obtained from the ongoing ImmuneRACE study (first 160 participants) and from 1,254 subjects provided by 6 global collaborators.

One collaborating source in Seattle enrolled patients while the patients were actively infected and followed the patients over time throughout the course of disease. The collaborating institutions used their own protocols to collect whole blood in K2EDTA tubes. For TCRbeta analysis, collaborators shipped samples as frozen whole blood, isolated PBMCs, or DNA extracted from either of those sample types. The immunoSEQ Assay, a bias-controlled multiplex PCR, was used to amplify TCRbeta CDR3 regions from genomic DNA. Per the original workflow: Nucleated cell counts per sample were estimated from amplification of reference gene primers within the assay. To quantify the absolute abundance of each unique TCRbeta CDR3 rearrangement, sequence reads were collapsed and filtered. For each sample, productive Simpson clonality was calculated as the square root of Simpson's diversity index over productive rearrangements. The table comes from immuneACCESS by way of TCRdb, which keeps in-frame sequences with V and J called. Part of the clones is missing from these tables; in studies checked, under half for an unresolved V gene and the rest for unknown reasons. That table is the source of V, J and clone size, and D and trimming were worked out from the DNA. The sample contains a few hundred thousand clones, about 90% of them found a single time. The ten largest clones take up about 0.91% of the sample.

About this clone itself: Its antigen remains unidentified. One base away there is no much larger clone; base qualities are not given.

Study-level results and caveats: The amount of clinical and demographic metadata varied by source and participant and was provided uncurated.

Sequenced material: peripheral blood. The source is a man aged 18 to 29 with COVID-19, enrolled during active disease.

The CDR3 in this case is CASSKQGREQYF. The DNA sequence is given as TGTGCCAGCAGCAAACAGGGGAGGGAGCAGTACTTC. The chain is encoded by TRBV5-6 joined to TRBJ2-7, with a weak D call of TRBD1 (7 bases match). Based on the germline V gene, the CDR1 and CDR2 sequences are SGHDT and YYEEEE. Trimming costs V 4 bases and J 7 bases, and their ends lie 12 bases apart. From the cysteine through the phenylalanine, the CDR3 covers 12 amino acids. The entry retains the CDR3 DNA only, 36 bases that are in frame from base 1.